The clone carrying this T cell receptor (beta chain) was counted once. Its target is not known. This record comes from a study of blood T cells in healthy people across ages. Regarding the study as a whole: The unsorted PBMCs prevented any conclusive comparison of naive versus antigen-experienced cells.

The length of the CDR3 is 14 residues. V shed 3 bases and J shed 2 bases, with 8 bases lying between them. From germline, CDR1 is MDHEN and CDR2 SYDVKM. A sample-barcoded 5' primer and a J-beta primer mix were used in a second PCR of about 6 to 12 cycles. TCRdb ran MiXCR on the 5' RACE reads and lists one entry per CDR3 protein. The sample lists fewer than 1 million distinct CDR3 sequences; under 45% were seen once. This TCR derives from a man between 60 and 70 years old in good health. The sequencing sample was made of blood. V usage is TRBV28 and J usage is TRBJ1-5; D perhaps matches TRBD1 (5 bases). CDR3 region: CASSLIRGNQPQHF. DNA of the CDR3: TGTGCCAGCAGTTTGATCAGGGGCAATCAGCCCCAGCATTTT.